The 23 T cell receptor beta chains below all came from one sample that was sequenced in a study of beta chain features in type 1 diabetes. All of the isolated RNA was reverse transcribed, so expressed TCRB transcripts were sequenced. Assay used: immunoSEQ multiplex PCR; TCRdb lists only in-frame clones, some missing. The data contain 350,000 to 450,000 clones, roughly 14% of them seen just once; the ten biggest clones take up roughly 0.033%. Sequencing was done on a sample of naive CD4+ T cells from blood. Receptor source: a man aged 25-45 years in good health.

The genes are TRBV6-6 and TRBJ1-2, with a tentative D call TRBD1 (5 bases). Germline loops: CDR1 MNHNY, CDR2 SVGAGI (reference sequence). The CDR3 covers 12 residues. The V end was cut by 9 bases, the J end by 3 bases, with 11 bases between. The CDR3 is CASFRGDYGYTF. Written as DNA, the CDR3 is TGTGCCAGTTTTCGAGGGGACTATGGCTACACCTTC.

This clone was counted only a few times. The V gene is TRBV7-3, the J gene TRBJ2-3; no reliable D call. The V end was cut by 0 bases, the J end by 2 bases, with 9 bases between. Germline V gene lookup returns CDR1 SGHTA and CDR2 FQGTGA. The CDR3 sequence is 15 residues long. CDR3 DNA: TGTGCCAGCAGCTTAACGATTGGGTTCACAGATACGCAGTATTTT. Translating it yields CASSLTIGFTDTQYF.

The V call is TRBV7-2, the J call TRBJ2-3, with D perhaps being TRBD1 or TRBD2 (6 bases each). Trimming took off 1 base at V and 7 bases at J, with 12 bases between the two ends. From germline, CDR1 is SGHTA and CDR2 FQGNSA. The CDR3 runs 14 residues. This chain's CDR3 is CASSLEQGLNTQYF. CDR3 DNA sequence: TGTGCCAGCAGCTTAGAACAGGGACTCAATACGCAGTATTTT. Supplemented by reference TRBV7-2 and TRBJ2-3, the full variable domain reads GAGVSQSPSNKVTEKGKDVELRCDPISGHTALYWYRQSLGQGLEFLIYFQGNSAPDKSGLPSDRFSAERTGGSVSTLTIQRTQQEDSAVYLCASSLEQGLNTQYFGPGTRLTVL.

This sequence joins TRBV6-5 and TRBJ2-7; D possibly corresponds to TRBD2 (5 bases). The CDR3 length is 14 residues. CDR1 is MNHEY and CDR2 is SVGAGI in the germline V gene. V shed 4 bases and J shed 3 bases, with 13 bases lying between them. CDR3 nucleotide sequence: TGTGCCAGCAGTTCCCACAGAGAGGGCTACGAGCAGTACTTC. As protein: CASSSHREGYEQYF.

This clone was detected a few times. J is TRBJ2-1 and V is TRBV30; D perhaps matches TRBD1 (6 bases). This CDR3 has 16 residues. CDR1 and CDR2 from the germline V gene are GTSNPN and SVGIG (reference sequence). Trimming shortened V by 0 bases and J by 2 bases, and 14 bases separated the two germline ends. CDR3: CAWSVRAQGTYNEQFF. The CDR3 DNA is TGTGCCTGGAGTGTAAGGGCCCAGGGGACCTACAATGAGCAGTTCTTC.

The sample holds a few counts of this clone. The chain couples TRBV7-2 to TRBJ2-3; D is undetermined. V lost 5 bases and J 4 bases, leaving 10 bases between the germline ends. This CDR3 region has 13 residues. Germline CDR1 SGHTA, CDR2 FQGNSA. CDR3 amino acids: CASSLDQADTQYF. The CDR3 nucleotides read TGTGCCAGCAGCCTCGATCAAGCAGATACGCAGTATTTT.

The chain joins TRBV7-9 to TRBJ1-1; D possibly corresponds to TRBD1 (5 bases). Germline values: CDR1 SEHNR, CDR2 FQNEAQ (reference sequence). The germline V and J ends were trimmed by 3 bases and 1 base, with 6 bases remaining between them. This CDR3 is 13 amino acids long. CDR3 nucleotide sequence: TGTGCCAGCAGCTTCGGGGCGAACACTGAAGCTTTCTTT. Translating gives CASSFGANTEAFF.

This chain links TRBV7-9 with TRBJ2-1, with TRBD1 matching over 8 bases. Germline V lookup: CDR1 SEHNR, CDR2 FQNEAQ (reference sequence). This CDR3 contains 15 residues. V lost 7 bases, J lost 8 bases, and 13 bases stayed unmatched. DNA for the CDR3: TGTGCCAGCACACGCCCAGGGGGCACGTCACATGAGCAGTTCTTC. This sequence encodes CASTRPGGTSHEQFF. The full variable domain, completed using reference TRBV7-9 and TRBJ2-1, is DTGVSQNPRHKITKRGQNVTFRCDPISEHNRLYWYRQTLGQGPEFLTYFQNEAQLEKSRLLSDRFSAERPKGSFSTLEIQRTEQGDSAMYLCASTRPGGTSHEQFFGPGTRLTVL.

This clone was recorded a few times. The chain recombines TRBV7-2 with TRBJ2-3; no firm D call. There are 13 residues in the CDR3. Trimming removed 10 bases from V and 7 bases from J, with 18 bases in between. The germline V gene encodes CDR1 SGHTA and CDR2 FQGNSA. CDR3 in amino acids: CANARALWNTQYF. The DNA of the CDR3 is TGTGCCAACGCTAGGGCCCTCTGGAATACGCAGTATTTT.

This clone turned up a few times. The chain employs TRBV19 and TRBJ1-2, with D hard to call. Germline V gene lookup returns CDR1 LNHDA and CDR2 SQIVND (reference sequence). Trimming cost V 5 bases and J 0 bases, with 4 bases left between them. There are 12 residues in the CDR3. The chain's CDR3 is CASSRTNYGYTF. For the CDR3, the DNA is TGTGCCAGTAGTCGCACTAACTATGGCTACACCTTC.

The chain employs TRBV15 and TRBJ1-1, with D hard to call. Trimming pared 3 bases from V and 0 bases from J, leaving 5 bases between. The CDR3 contains 13 residues. Germline CDR1 LNHNV, CDR2 YYDKDF (reference sequence). This CDR3 is CATSRRMNTEAFF. The CDR3 DNA reads as TGTGCCACCAGCAGGCGAATGAACACTGAAGCTTTCTTT.

This sequence joins TRBV4-1 and TRBJ2-3, with a possible D match to TRBD2 (5 bases). Germline CDR1 reads MGHRA; CDR2 reads YSYEKL. The CDR3 is 16 residues long. Trimming removed 4 bases from V and 6 bases from J, with 20 bases in between. This CDR3 reads CASSRIALLDHDTQYF. In DNA, the CDR3 is TGCGCCAGCAGCCGAATAGCATTACTAGATCATGATACGCAGTATTTT.

V and J are TRBV6-5 and TRBJ2-6; no clear D gene. V lost 5 bases and J 3 bases, leaving 11 bases between the germline ends. Per the germline V gene, CDR1 is MNHEY and CDR2 is SVGAGI. The CDR3 consists of 15 residues. CDR3 sequence (DNA): TGTGCCAGCAGTGCCCGTCACCGTGGGGCCAACGTCCTGACTTTC. This encodes CASSARHRGANVLTF.

This clone was seen more than once but under ten times. J is TRBJ1-5 and V is TRBV21-1; TRBD1 reflects the table's D call only, with no check against the DNA. TRBV21-1 is a recognized pseudogene. The CDR3 length is 11 residues. The CDR3 region has the DNA TGTGCCGGGACAGTCCATCAGCCCCAGCATTTT. Protein product: CAGTVHQPQHF.

This chain links TRBV14 with TRBJ1-2; D ambiguous. This CDR3 is built from 12 residues. With 0 bases removed from V and 7 bases from J, the gap between germline ends came to 6 bases. CDR1 is SGHDN and CDR2 is FVKESK in the germline V gene. The CDR3 DNA follows: TGTGCCAGCAGCCAAGAGCGTTTTGGCTACACCTTC. As protein: CASSQERFGYTF.

The CDR3 spells CASAGTVAEKLFF. The CDR3 DNA is TGTGCCAGCGCCGGGACAGTCGCTGAAAAACTGTTTTTT. The J gene is TRBJ1-4, the V gene TRBV19, with 7 bases identical to TRBD1. V was clipped by 9 bases and J by 7 bases; unmatched bases: 8. The CDR3 has 13 residues. Looked up from germline, CDR1 is LNHDA and CDR2 is SQIVND (reference sequence).

This clone was recorded at least ten times. Other DNA sequences in this specimen translate into the identical CDR3. The gene calls are TRBV7-2 and TRBJ2-3, with unresolved D. CDR1 and CDR2 from the germline V gene are SGHTA and FQGNSA. V lost 2 bases to trimming and J lost 5 bases, with 5 bases between them. This CDR3 contains 12 residues. The CDR3 reads CASSLSGDTQYF. Written as DNA, the CDR3 is TGTGCCAGCAGCTTATCGGGAGATACGCAGTATTTT.

This clone came up a few times. The chain employs TRBV7-2 and TRBJ2-4; D is unresolved. Germline V gives CDR1 SGHTA, CDR2 FQGNSA. This CDR3 comprises 14 residues. Trimming shortened V by 8 bases and J by 1 base, and 12 bases separated the two germline ends. CDR3 residues: CASALGFAKNIQYF. The CDR3 nucleotides are TGTGCCAGCGCGCTCGGGTTTGCCAAAAACATTCAGTACTTC.

The rearrangement links TRBV6-1 to TRBJ2-1; TRBD2 is a possible D gene (6 bases). This CDR3 has 15 residues. V shed 5 bases and J shed 7 bases, with 18 bases lying between them. Germline CDR1 reads MNHNS; CDR2 reads SASEGT. The CDR3 reads CASSPLEGRDNEQFF. CDR3 coding DNA: TGTGCCAGCAGTCCCCTGGAGGGCCGGGATAATGAGCAGTTCTTC.

The chain employs TRBV9 and TRBJ2-4; 8 bases are a match to TRBD2. This CDR3 contains 14 residues. Germline V CDR1 and CDR2: SGDLS, YYNGEE. The V segment lost 2 bases and the J segment 4 bases; nucleotides outside the gene matches: 2. Written as DNA, the CDR3 is TGTGCCAGCAGCGTTAGCGGGGAAAAAAACATTCAGTACTTC. Translated, it gives CASSVSGEKNIQYF.

The chain is built from TRBV7-2 and TRBJ2-2; D gene unclear. The CDR3 is made up of 14 amino acids. The V gene's germline CDR1 is SGHTA and CDR2 FQGNSA. The V and J ends lost 0 bases and 8 bases respectively, with 10 bases between them. The CDR3 DNA reads as TGTGCCAGCAGCTTAGCGCTATTAGGAGGGGAGCTGTTTTTT. Protein product: CASSLALLGGELFF.

V is TRBV11-2 and J is TRBJ2-6; a possible D gene is TRBD1 (6 bases). Germline CDR1 is SGHAT and CDR2 is FQNNGV. Trimming left V 5 bases short and J 2 bases short, with 13 bases between. This CDR3 has 16 amino acids. The CDR3 sequence is CASSRGQSAGANVLTF. DNA of the CDR3: TGTGCCAGCAGCCGTGGACAGTCCGCTGGGGCCAACGTCCTGACTTTC. Full variable domain (missing parts from reference TRBV11-2 and TRBJ2-6): EAGVAQSPRYKIIEKRQSVAFWCNPISGHATLYWYQQILGQGPKLLIQFQNNGVVDDSQLPKDRFSAERLKGVDSTLKIQPAKLEDSAVYLCASSRGQSAGANVLTFGAGSRLTVL.

The J gene is TRBJ2-7, the V gene TRBV5-6, with 7 nucleotides matching TRBD1. Germline CDR1 and CDR2: SGHDT and YYEEEE. Trimming cost V 1 base and J 4 bases; bases outside gene matches: 5. The length of the CDR3 is 14 residues. The CDR3 sequence: CASSLLGRGYEQYV. DNA for the CDR3: TGTGCCAGCAGCTTGTTAGGCAGGGGGTACGAGCAGTACGTC.